This T cell receptor (beta chain) was recorded in a study of CD8 T cells in Susac syndrome. The length of the CDR3 is 14 residues. Trimming left V 3 bases short and J 6 bases short, with 13 bases between. Germline V CDR1 and CDR2: SGHDN, FVKESK. RNA in amounts of about 0.5 to 1 ug was reverse transcribed with random hexamers. From the immunoSEQ multiplex PCR reads, TCRdb called clonotypes with MiXCR, one entry per CDR3 protein. The sample holds about 150,000 distinct CDR3 sequences, approximately 95% seen once. The specimen sequenced was CD4+ T cells from PBMCs. The genes are TRBV14 and TRBJ2-3; a possible D gene is TRBD2 (5 bases). This receptor was taken from a human donor with Susac syndrome. The CDR3 DNA reads as TGTGCCAGCAGCCAGAGGACTGCTATTGATACGCAGTATTTT. As protein: CASSQRTAIDTQYF.